This TCR beta chain was identified during a study of vaccination effects on CD4 cells after COVID-19. Study-level findings and limits: Early post-infection timepoints were missing from the study, which also had few convalescent patients. Vaccine- and infection-induced clones showed marked clonal contraction late following vaccination.

Remarks on this clone: Antigen unknown.

The protocol was immunoSEQ multiplex PCR, while the TCRdb copy is restricted to in-frame clones and leaves out a portion. The data contain tens of thousands of clones, around 74% of them singletons. Viral peptide pool expansion of antigen-specific CD4+ T cells preceded sequencing in the ViraFEST assay. Once cultured for about 9 days, the cells underwent separation to obtain CD4+ T cells. IL-2 medium took the place of half the medium on both days 3 and 7. The receptor's source is a human donor who received a COVID-19 vaccine. Sequencing used CD4+ T cells from PBMCs cultured with HCoV-229E spike peptides, obtained before COVID-19 vaccination.

CDR3 in DNA: TGTGCCAGCACCGCTAGAACTTTGAGGGATGGGGCCAACGTCCTGACTTTC. Its protein product is CASTARTLRDGANVLTF. V gene TRBV28 combines with J gene TRBJ2-6, with a weak D call TRBD2 (5 bases). This CDR3 contains 17 residues. V lost 7 bases and J lost 3, with 19 bases in between. Germline V gene lookup returns CDR1 MDHEN and CDR2 SYDVKM.